One sample yielded the 22 T cell receptor beta chains listed below, sequenced in a study of T-cell memory formation after mild COVID-19 (dated by TCRdb to the early 2020s). The receptor library was made with 5' RACE. Data came from an Illumina NovaSeq 6000. The raw public data were reprocessed by TCRdb itself: fastp quality trimming at Q25, MiXCR clonotype calling, in-frame beta chains only. Identical CDR3 proteins give one entry, which carries the most common genes and DNA. The sample contains 450,000 or so distinct CDR3 sequences, 15% to 20% of them found a single time. The ten largest clonotypes hold 7.5% to 9.5% of the sample. Sequenced material: PBMCs or a T cell subset sorted from them (not recorded which). Receptors originate from an adult woman who had mild COVID-19 (a few samples of this study predate the infection). The sample titles of this study are shuffled in the database, so cell type and time point are left out; the donor was told from shared clones.

The chain combines TRBV20-1 with TRBJ2-3; 7 nucleotides line up with TRBD1. Germline loops: CDR1 DFQATT, CDR2 SNEGSKA (reference sequence). Trimming removed 1 base from V and 3 bases from J; junction bases left unmatched: 16. The CDR3 extends over 18 amino acids. The CDR3 bases are TGCAGTGCTAGAGGAGCCGGAGATACAGGGGATACTACAGATACGCAGTATTTT. It codes for CSARGAGDTGDTTDTQYF.

This clonotype was observed a few times. The chain carries TRBV30 and TRBJ1-5; the D is unclear. Germline V lookup: CDR1 GTSNPN, CDR2 SVGIG (reference sequence). CDR3 length: 15 amino acids. V gave up 4 bases and J gave up 2 bases, with 15 bases separating them. The CDR3, as DNA: TGTGCCTGGACCGGCAGAGGAGGTGGCAATCAGCCCCAGCATTTT. This codes for CAWTGRGGGNQPQHF.

The chain joins TRBV18 to TRBJ1-1; D ambiguous. The V gene lost 3 bases and the J gene lost 1 base, with 9 bases spanning the gap. This CDR3 is built from 14 residues. The V gene's germline CDR1 is KGHSH and CDR2 LQKENI. In DNA form, the CDR3 reads TGTGCCAGCTCACCCAAGGGCGGGAACACTGAAGCTTTCTTT. Amino acids: CASSPKGGNTEAFF.

This clonotype was picked up one time. This chain connects TRBV9 to TRBJ2-3; 12 bases map to TRBD2. From germline, CDR1 is SGDLS and CDR2 YYNGEE. V was pared by 0 bases and J by 0 bases, with 8 bases of the junction left unmatched. There are 19 residues in the CDR3. CDR3 in DNA: TGTGCCAGCAGCGTAGTCGGACTAGCGGGACCTCATAGCACAGATACGCAGTATTTT. Its translation is CASSVVGLAGPHSTDTQYF.

V gene TRBV12-3 or TRBV12-4 combines with J gene TRBJ1-1, with TRBD1 as a possible D gene (5 bases). V was cut by 6 bases and J by 6 bases, with 14 bases left in between. The CDR3 totals 13 residues. CDR3 sequence (DNA): TGTGCCAGCAGAAGCAGGGTAACACCTGAAGCTTTCTTT. Amino acid sequence: CASRSRVTPEAFF.

V usage is TRBV5-1 and J usage is TRBJ1-2, with 8 nucleotides matching TRBD1. From germline, CDR1 is SGHRS and CDR2 YFSETQ. The CDR3 totals 14 residues. The ends lost 4 bases at V and 6 bases at J; junction bases unmatched: 8. The CDR3 is CASSMAQGADGYTF. CDR3 sequence (DNA): TGCGCCAGCAGCATGGCGCAGGGGGCTGATGGCTACACCTTC.

V gene TRBV7-9 combines with J gene TRBJ2-1; perhaps TRBD2 as D (6 bases). CDR1 is SEHNR, CDR2 FQNEAQ, per germline (reference sequence). CDR3 length: 12 residues. Trimming left V 5 bases short and J 9 bases short, with 11 bases between. The CDR3 DNA reads TGTGCCAGCAGCCCTAGCGTCGGTGAGCAGTTCTTC. This sequence encodes CASSPSVGEQFF.

In this sample, this clonotype turned up a few times. This chain uses TRBV28 with TRBJ2-1, with D perhaps matching TRBD2 (5 bases). The ends were cut back, 5 bases at V and 10 bases at J, with 15 bases in the middle. Germline CDR1 reads MDHEN; CDR2 reads SYDVKM. The CDR3 covers 13 residues. The CDR3 DNA reads TGTGCCAGCAGTCCGGGGTGGAGCGCAGAGCAGTTCTTC. The encoded protein is CASSPGWSAEQFF.

The gene calls are TRBV4-3 and TRBJ2-7; possible D gene TRBD1, 5 bases. The CDR3 consists of 15 residues. The germline V and J ends were trimmed by 0 bases and 5 bases, with 14 bases remaining between them. Germline values: CDR1 LGHNA, CDR2 YSLEER. CDR3 sequence: CASSQDRQGIDEQYF. CDR3 DNA sequence: TGCGCCAGCAGCCAAGATCGGCAGGGAATCGACGAGCAGTACTTC.

This clonotype was picked up a small number of times. This rearrangement joins TRBV7-6 to TRBJ1-3; maybe TRBD1 (6 bases). The CDR3 runs 20 residues. Per germline, CDR1 SGHVS and CDR2 FNYEAQ. The V and J ends lost 5 bases and 0 bases respectively, with 26 bases between them. CDR3 protein: CASSKTGPLGRWSSGNTIYF. In DNA form, the CDR3 reads TGTGCCAGCAGCAAGACAGGTCCGCTGGGTCGATGGTCCTCTGGAAACACCATATATTTT.

The CDR3 DNA is TGTGCCAGCAGAATCATTAGAGGATCCCTCTATGGCTACACCTTC. Its translation is CASRIIRGSLYGYTF. The chain uses TRBV6-5 and TRBJ1-2; D uncertain. Germline V lookup: CDR1 MNHEY, CDR2 SVGAGI. V was clipped by 6 bases and J by 4 bases, with 18 bases between them. This CDR3 comprises 15 residues.

This clonotype was seen ten or more times. This rearrangement joins TRBV9 to TRBJ2-1; D gene unclear. The germline CDR1 and CDR2 sequences are SGDLS and YYNGEE. V was clipped by 0 bases and J by 7 bases, with 14 bases between them. The CDR3 consists of 15 residues. CDR3 coding DNA: TGTGCCAGCAGCGTAGGGGTACGAACGGAGAATGAGCAGTTCTTC. Its protein is CASSVGVRTENEQFF.

The chain employs TRBV28 and TRBJ1-2, with a tentative D call TRBD1 (6 bases). CDR1 is MDHEN, CDR2 SYDVKM, per germline. This CDR3 is built from 15 residues. With 6 bases removed from V and 6 bases from J, the gap between germline ends came to 20 bases. For the CDR3, the DNA is TGTGCCAGCAGGACAGGATTCCTCCTAACGGATGGCTACACCTTC. This codes for CASRTGFLLTDGYTF.

The table lists this clonotype with a few counts. The genes are TRBV6-6 and TRBJ2-5, with TRBD2 matching 10 bases. V lost 6 bases and J lost 3; bases outside the gene matches: 10. Germline V gene data show CDR1 as MNHNY and CDR2 as SVGAGI (reference sequence). The CDR3 runs to 16 residues. CDR3 in amino acids: CASRGTTSGTEETQYF. In DNA, the CDR3 is TGTGCCAGCAGGGGGACTACTAGCGGGACGGAAGAGACCCAGTACTTC.

This chain links TRBV27 with TRBJ2-7; D is tentatively TRBD1 or TRBD2 (5 bases each). The CDR3 length is 16 residues. CDR1 is MNHEY and CDR2 is SMNVEV in the germline V gene (reference sequence). Trimming took off 5 bases at V and 0 bases at J, with 17 bases between the two ends. CDR3 protein: CASSPTPAGGSYEQYF. The CDR3 DNA sequence: TGTGCCAGCAGTCCAACCCCTGCTGGGGGCTCCTACGAGCAGTACTTC.

The chain couples TRBV7-9 to TRBJ2-3; D ambiguous. The CDR3 runs to 13 residues. Germline V gene lookup returns CDR1 SEHNR and CDR2 FQNEAQ (reference sequence). V shed 4 bases and J shed 0 bases, with 5 bases lying between them. The CDR3 coding sequence is TGTGCCAGCAGCTCGACTAGCACAGATACGCAGTATTTT. This sequence encodes CASSSTSTDTQYF. The full variable domain, its missing parts supplied by reference TRBV7-9 and TRBJ2-3, is DTGVSQNPRHKITKRGQNVTFRCDPISEHNRLYWYRQTLGQGPEFLTYFQNEAQLEKSRLLSDRFSAERPKGSFSTLEIQRTEQGDSAMYLCASSSTSTDTQYFGPGTRLTVL.

The rearrangement uses TRBV29-1 and TRBJ2-5; D unclear. The V and J ends lost 2 bases and 5 bases respectively, with 15 bases between them. CDR3 length: 14 residues. The V gene's germline CDR1 is SQVTM and CDR2 ANQGSEA. The DNA for the CDR3 is TGCAGCGTTGAATGGTTTTCGGGTTACGAGACCCAGTACTTC. Protein product: CSVEWFSGYETQYF.

This clonotype was observed a few times. The CDR3 nucleotides read TGTGCCAGCAGCGTAGCGAAACCCCCCTACGAGCAGTACTTC. Amino acid sequence: CASSVAKPPYEQYF. This chain connects TRBV5-4 to TRBJ2-7; D is perhaps TRBD2 (5 bases). Trimming removed 4 bases at V and 2 bases at J, with 13 bases between. This CDR3 has 14 residues. The V gene's germline CDR1 is SGHNT and CDR2 YYREEE (reference sequence).

The genes are TRBV12-3 or TRBV12-4 and TRBJ2-3; D gene ambiguous. This CDR3 has 15 residues. V lost 6 bases, J lost 0 bases, and 13 bases lay in between. CDR3 loop: CASRVSGASTDTQYF. CDR3 nucleotide sequence: TGTGCCAGCAGGGTCAGTGGCGCTAGCACAGATACGCAGTATTTT.

The gene calls are TRBV30 and TRBJ1-1; 9 bases are a match to TRBD1. The V and J ends lost 0 bases and 4 bases, in that order; junction bases with no gene match: 9. The CDR3 is 16 residues long. CDR1 is GTSNPN, CDR2 SVGIG, per germline (reference sequence). The CDR3 region has the DNA TGTGCCTGGAGTGTACTCGGACAGGGGAGCACCACTGAAGCTTTCTTT. It yields the protein CAWSVLGQGSTTEAFF. Combining the CDR3 with reference TRBV30 and TRBJ1-1 gives the whole variable domain SQTIHQWPATLVQPVGSPLSLECTVEGTSNPNLYWYRQAAGRGLQLLFYSVGIGQISSEVPQNLSASRPQDRQFILSSKKLLLSDSGFYLCAWSVLGQGSTTEAFFGQGTRLTVV.

This clonotype was observed a handful of times. The rearrangement uses TRBV30 and TRBJ1-1; D not certain. V lost 0 bases, J lost 0 bases, and 5 bases lay in between. Germline V gene sequence: CDR1 GTSNPN, CDR2 SVGIG (reference sequence). The CDR3 is 13 amino acids. CDR3 coding DNA: TGTGCCTGGAGTGTGGGCTTGAACACTGAAGCTTTCTTT. This codes for CAWSVGLNTEAFF.

Written as DNA, the CDR3 is TGTGCCAGCCGCTGGGGGGGGCGGAACGGGGAGCTGTTTTTT. Its protein is CASRWGGRNGELFF. The V call is TRBV27, the J call TRBJ2-2; maybe TRBD2 (7 bases). This CDR3 is built from 14 residues. V was shortened by 8 bases and J by 7 bases, with 17 bases between the two germline ends. Germline V lookup: CDR1 MNHEY, CDR2 SMNVEV (reference sequence).